The present T cell receptor (beta chain) was sequenced within a study of Tregs in tolerant kidney transplant recipients. Assay used: immunoSEQ multiplex PCR; TCRdb lists only in-frame clones, some missing. The table lists about 59,000 clones, more than 70% of them singletons. Remarks on this clone: Its specificity is not known.

General observations from the study: Biological reproducibility was not directly addressed, but technical replication error appeared minimal.

This receptor was obtained from a human donor in good health. Sequencing was done on a sample of CD4+ T cells from blood.

CDR3 DNA sequence: TGTGCCACCGGGCGGGAGAGCTCCTACGAGCAGTACTTC. It yields the protein CATGRESSYEQYF. The chain joins TRBV10-3 to TRBJ2-7, with 7 bases lining up with TRBD2. The V segment lost 10 bases and the J segment 0 bases; nucleotides outside the gene matches: 6. This CDR3 is 13 amino acids long. Germline V lookup: CDR1 ENHRY, CDR2 SYGVKD.